The clone carrying this T cell receptor beta chain was seen a few times. The antigen remains undetermined. The sequence runs out 3 residues before the end of the CDR3; the remainder is reconstructed from the germline J gene. All CVID subjects were on immunoglobulin replacement for at least one year. The sample belongs to a study of T cell clonality in common variable immunodeficiency. Regarding the study as a whole: CVID subjects showed higher TCRbeta clonality than healthy controls. In common variable immunodeficiency, TCR beta chains reportedly carried fewer deletions and N-nucleotide insertions.

The V gene lost 6 bases and the J gene lost 0 bases, with 9 bases spanning the gap. There are 13 residues in the CDR3. The germline CDR1 and CDR2 sequences are DFQATT and SNEGSKA (reference sequence). This table comes from immunoSEQ multiplex PCR, and its TCRdb copy is limited to in-frame clones, with some not included. This sample has about 33,000 clones, each found more than once. This receptor was taken from a human donor with common variable immunodeficiency. The J gene is TRBJ1-3, the V gene TRBV20-1; no definite D call. The sequenced material came from peripheral blood mononuclear cells. CDR3: CSAEVPSGNTIYF. CDR3 bases read: TGCAGTGCCGAGGTCCCCTCTGGAAACACC.